This T cell receptor (beta chain) was observed in a study of cytomegalovirus exposure and HLA in healthy donors. Germline loops: CDR1 SEHNR, CDR2 FQNEAQ (reference sequence). V dropped 3 bases and J dropped 0; count of bases not matched to a gene: 5. The CDR3 consists of 17 residues. It was with 60 Vbeta and 13 Jbeta primers that the PCR ran. Only in-frame clones appear in the TCRdb table, and some are missing; sequencing was by immunoSEQ multiplex PCR. The repertoire has approximately 180,000 clones, roughly 79% of them found once; the top ten carry 5% to 8%. The TCR comes from a man aged 35-49 years in good health and CMV-seropositive. Sequenced sample: PBMCs. J is TRBJ2-3 and V is TRBV7-9; TRBD2 matches 11 bases. CDR3 coding DNA: TGTGCCAGCAGCTTGGATAGGACTAGCGGGAGCACAGATACGCAGTATTTT. This gives the protein CASSLDRTSGSTDTQYF.